Given below is one T cell receptor beta chain in context. The antigen remains undetermined. The CDR3 is made up of 16 amino acids. CDR1 and CDR2 (germline): MNHEY, SMNVEV (reference sequence). Trimming left V 4 bases short and J 0 bases short, with 16 bases between. The data stem from a study of beta chain features in type 1 diabetes. Overall study findings and caveats: The study found fewer insertions and more deletions at VDJ junctions in type 1 diabetes patients. Patients with Type 1 diabetes showed moderately but significantly shorter TCRB CDR3s in all four CD4+ subsets.

Isolation of CD4+ naive, central memory, regulatory and stem cell-like memory cells was achieved by sorting via CD45RO/CCR7/CD25/CD127/CD95/CD27. The entirety of the isolated RNA underwent reverse transcription, so expressed TCRB transcripts were sequenced. TCRdb's copy holds only in-frame clones and misses some; the assay was immunoSEQ multiplex PCR. The top ten clones hold 0.09% to 0.095% of a sample with roughly 610,000 clones, around 16% of them seen once. The rearrangement uses TRBV27 and TRBJ2-7; D could derive from TRBD1 or TRBD2 (5 bases each). Sample: naive CD4+ T cells from blood. The clonotype originates from a man aged 18 to 29 in good health. CDR3 sequence (DNA): TGTGCCAGCAGTTCCTACTGGGCAGGGAGCTCCTACGAGCAGTACTTC. Translating gives CASSSYWAGSSYEQYF.